This TCR beta chain was found in a study of T-cell reconstitution after alpha-beta-depleted transplantation in children. Trimming stripped 11 bases from V and 5 bases from J, with 15 bases between. The germline CDR1 and CDR2 sequences are LNHDA and SQIVND (reference sequence). The CDR3 has 12 residues. The library targeted TCRbeta and was prepared with unique molecular identifiers. TCRdb reprocessed the PCR reads via MiXCR and lists one record per CDR3 protein. Among 95,000 to 120,000 distinct CDR3 sequences listed, roughly 6.1% were seen once. This clonotype has ten or more counts. The TCR originated in a male patient aged 2-9 years who had a stem cell transplant for acute lymphoblastic leukemia, so the T cells may come from the graft donor. The specimen was PBMCs, mostly from graft donor cells, collected 360 days after TCRalphabeta/CD19-depleted stem cell transplant. The chain employs TRBV19 and TRBJ1-1; no firm D call. The CDR3 loop reads CASRPGGTEAFF. The CDR3 DNA sequence: TGTGCCTCTAGGCCCGGCGGTACTGAAGCTTTCTTT.